This T cell receptor beta chain is from a study of blood T cell repertoires in COVID-19. Study-level background: The study drew acute and convalescent COVID-19 samples from the United States, Italy and Spain.

This clone was picked up one time. The junction had 6 bases not matched to a gene; V was cut back by 2 bases and J by 5 bases. Germline lookup yields CDR1 SGHDT and CDR2 YYEEEE. The CDR3 is 16 amino acids. Here immunoSEQ multiplex PCR was the method, and the copy in TCRdb shows in-frame clones only, minus some. This table holds around 310,000 clones, roughly 90% found once. Donors in Cohort 3 who had recovered were those with two negative PCRs, healthcare professional clearance, or resolution of their symptoms. This receptor was taken from a woman aged 40 to 50 who had recovered from COVID-19. Material: PBMCs or T cells enriched from blood (not recorded which). This chain links TRBV5-6 with TRBJ1-4; the match to TRBD1 covers 10 bases. The CDR3 loop reads CASSFGRGQGNEKLFF. The CDR3 coding sequence is TGTGCCAGCAGCTTCGGTAGGGGACAGGGGAATGAAAAACTGTTTTTT. Looking up the rest from reference TRBV5-6 and TRBJ1-4 gives the full variable domain: DAGVTQSPTHLIKTRGQQVTLRCSPKSGHDTVSWYQQALGQGPQFIFQYYEEEERQRGNFPDRFSGHQFPNYSSELNVNALLLGDSALYLCASSFGRGQGNEKLFFGSGTQLSVL.